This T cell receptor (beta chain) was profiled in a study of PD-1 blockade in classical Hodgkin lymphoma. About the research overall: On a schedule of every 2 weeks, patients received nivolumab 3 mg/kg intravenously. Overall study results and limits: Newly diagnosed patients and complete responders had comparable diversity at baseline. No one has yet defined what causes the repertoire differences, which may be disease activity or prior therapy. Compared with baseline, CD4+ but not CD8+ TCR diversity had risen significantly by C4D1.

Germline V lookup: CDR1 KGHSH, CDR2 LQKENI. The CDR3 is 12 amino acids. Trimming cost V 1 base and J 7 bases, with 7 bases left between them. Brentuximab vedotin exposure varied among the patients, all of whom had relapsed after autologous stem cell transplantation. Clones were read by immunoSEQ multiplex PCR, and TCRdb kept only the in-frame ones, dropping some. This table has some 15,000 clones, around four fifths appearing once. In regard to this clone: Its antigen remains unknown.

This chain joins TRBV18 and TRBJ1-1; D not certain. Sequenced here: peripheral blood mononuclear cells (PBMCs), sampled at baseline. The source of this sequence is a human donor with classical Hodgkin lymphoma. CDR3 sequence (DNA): TGTGCCAGCTCACCACGGGGAAATGAAGCTTTCTTT. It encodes CASSPRGNEAFF. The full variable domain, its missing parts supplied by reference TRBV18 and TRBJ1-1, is NAGVMQNPRHLVRRRGQEARLRCSPMKGHSHVYWYRQLPEEGLKFMVYLQKENIIDESGMPKERFSAEFPKEGPSILRIQQVVRGDSAAYFCASSPRGNEAFFGQGTRLTVV.